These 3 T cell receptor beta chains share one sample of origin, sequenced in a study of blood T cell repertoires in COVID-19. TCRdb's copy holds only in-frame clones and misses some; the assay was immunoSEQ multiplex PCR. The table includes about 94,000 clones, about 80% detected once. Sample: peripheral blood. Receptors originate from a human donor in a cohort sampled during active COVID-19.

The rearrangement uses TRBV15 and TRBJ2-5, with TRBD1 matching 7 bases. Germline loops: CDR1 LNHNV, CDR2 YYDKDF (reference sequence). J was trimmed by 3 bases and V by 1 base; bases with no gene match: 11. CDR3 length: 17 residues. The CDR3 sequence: CATSRGHRGDGKETQYF. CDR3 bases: TGTGCCACCAGCAGAGGCCACAGGGGAGATGGGAAAGAGACCCAGTACTTC.

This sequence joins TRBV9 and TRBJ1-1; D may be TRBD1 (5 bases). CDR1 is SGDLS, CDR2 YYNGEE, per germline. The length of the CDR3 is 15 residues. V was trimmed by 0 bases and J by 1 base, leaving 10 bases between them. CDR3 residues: CASSVEEGTNTEAFF. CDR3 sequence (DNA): TGTGCCAGCAGCGTAGAGGAGGGGACGAACACTGAAGCTTTCTTT.

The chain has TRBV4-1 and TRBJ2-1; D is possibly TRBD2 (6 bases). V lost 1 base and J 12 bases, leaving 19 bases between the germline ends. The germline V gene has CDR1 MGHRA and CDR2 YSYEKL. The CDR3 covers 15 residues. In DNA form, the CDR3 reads TGCGCCAGCAGCCAAGGGTACTCAAGGGCCGGGGGGCAGTTCTTC. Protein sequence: CASSQGYSRAGGQFF.